This T cell receptor (beta chain) emerged from a study of shared clonotypes between healthy human individuals. Points from the study as a whole: Some clonotypes were shared by all four sorted-subset donors, while others were not shared. The non-shared ones had lower generation probabilities than the shared ones. Naive subsets tended to show greater estimated richness than memory subsets.

This clone is a singleton in its sample. The antigen is not known. Clones were read by immunoSEQ multiplex PCR, and TCRdb kept only the in-frame ones, dropping some. The table lists some 2.1 million clones, just under 95% of them singletons. CDR1 and CDR2 (germline): MNHEY, SMNVEV (reference sequence). V lost 5 bases and J 0 bases, leaving 10 bases between the germline ends. This CDR3 comprises 14 residues. Naivety among CD8 cells was defined by CD45RO negativity and positive CCR7 selection, thereby excluding terminally differentiated effector memory CD45RA+ cells. Donors comprised healthy HIV-negative adults lacking recent acute infections or vaccinations.

V gene TRBV27 combines with J gene TRBJ1-2, with unresolved D. The origin of this receptor is a young man in good health. Material for sequencing was naive CD8+ T cells sorted from blood. CDR3 coding DNA: TGTGCCAGCAGTAACGTACCCTCTAACTATGGCTACACCTTC. Translated: CASSNVPSNYGYTF.